This T cell receptor (beta chain) was sequenced for a study of blood T cell repertoires in COVID-19. Across the whole study: From the United States, Italy and Spain came samples of acute and convalescent COVID-19.

This table comes from immunoSEQ multiplex PCR, and its TCRdb copy is limited to in-frame clones, with some not included. The sample holds 200,000 to 250,000 clones, roughly four fifths seen once. With 7 bases clipped from V and 1 base from J, the junction kept 5 bases outside the gene matches. The CDR3 contains 15 residues. Germline V gene data show CDR1 as SNHLY and CDR2 as FYNNEI. Clinical history as reported by participants underpinned cohort assignment. The chain employs TRBV2 and TRBJ1-1, with 11 bases lining up with TRBD1. Source material: PBMCs or T cells enriched from blood (not recorded which). The receptor was derived from a woman aged 55-70 years who had recovered from COVID-19. This CDR3 reads CASKGQGAENTEAFF. The CDR3 DNA sequence: TGTGCCAGCAAAGGACAGGGGGCGGAGAACACTGAAGCTTTCTTT.